The rows below give T cell receptor beta chains drawn from one sample of a study of somatic mutations in cytotoxic T cells in rheumatoid arthritis. The repertoire was sequenced with immunoSEQ multiplex PCR; TCRdb's copy has only in-frame clones and lacks some. The sample lists roughly 13,000 clones, over 70% occurring once. Input material: CD8+ T cells sorted from blood. The receptors stem from an adult with rheumatoid arthritis. Both conserved end residues are part of each CDR3. The D gene is left open where the match is weak.

v_gene	j_gene	d_gene	CDR3nt	CDR3aa
TRBV29-1	TRBJ2-7	TRBD1	TGCAGCGTAGCCGGGACAGAGAGAAGCTCCTACGAGCAGTACTTC	CSVAGTERSSYEQYF
TRBV6-1	TRBJ2-3	NA	TGTGCCAGCGCTGGCGCGGAAGAAATAGATACGCAGTATTTT	CASAGAEEIDTQYF
TRBV29-1	TRBJ1-1	TRBD1	TGCAGCGTTGGGGGGACAGGGGATACCACTGAAGCTTTCTTT	CSVGGTGDTTEAFF
TRBV30	TRBJ1-3	TRBD1	TGTGCCTGGAGTGGTCGGGACAGAAGCTCTGGAAACACCATATATTTT	CAWSGRDRSSGNTIYF
TRBV4-1	TRBJ1-2	TRBD1	TGCGCCAGCAGCGCCCACCCCGGACAGGGGAACTATGGCTACACCTTC	CASSAHPGQGNYGYTF
TRBV5-4	TRBJ2-1	NA	TGTGCCAGCAGCTTAGGCGGCAATGAGCAGTTCTTC	CASSLGGNEQFF
TRBV6-5	TRBJ1-4	NA	TGTGCCAGCAGTTACACAAACGGGCATGTTAATGAAAAACTGTTTTTT	CASSYTNGHVNEKLFF
TRBV11-1	TRBJ1-6	NA	TGTGCCAGCAGCCCCCGTGGGAATAATTCACCCCTCCACTTT	CASSPRGNNSPLHF
TRBV20-1	TRBJ1-2	NA	TGCAGTGCTAGCGCGTACTATGGCTACACCTTC	CSASAYYGYTF
TRBV28	TRBJ1-5	NA	TGTGCCAGCTTAACTCCTGGGGCCGGGGGGGAGTTGAGCAATCAGCCCCAGCATTTT	CASLTPGAGGELSNQPQHF
TRBV5-4	TRBJ2-1	NA	TGTGCCAGCAGCAGCGGAGTCGACTCCTACAATGAGCAGTTCTTC	CASSSGVDSYNEQFF